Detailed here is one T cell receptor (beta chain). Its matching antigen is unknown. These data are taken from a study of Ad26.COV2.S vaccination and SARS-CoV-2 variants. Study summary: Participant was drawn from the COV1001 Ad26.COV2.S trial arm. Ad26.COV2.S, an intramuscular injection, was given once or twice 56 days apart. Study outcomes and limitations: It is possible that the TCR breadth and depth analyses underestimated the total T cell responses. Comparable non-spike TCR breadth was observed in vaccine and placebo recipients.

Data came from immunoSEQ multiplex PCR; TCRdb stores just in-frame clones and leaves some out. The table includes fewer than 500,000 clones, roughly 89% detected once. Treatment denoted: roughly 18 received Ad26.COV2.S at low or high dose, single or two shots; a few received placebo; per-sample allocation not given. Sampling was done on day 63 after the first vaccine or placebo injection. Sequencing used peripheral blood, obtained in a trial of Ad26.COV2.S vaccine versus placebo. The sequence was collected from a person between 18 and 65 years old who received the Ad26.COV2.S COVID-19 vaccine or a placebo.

As DNA, the CDR3 is TGCGCCAGCAGCCAAGAGGTGAGTCGGGTTTGGAACACTGAAGCTTTCTTT. It is translated as CASSQEVSRVWNTEAFF. This chain joins TRBV4-1 and TRBJ1-1; D is uncertain. The CDR3 spans 17 residues. CDR1 is MGHRA and CDR2 is YSYEKL in the germline V gene. The V end was cut by 0 bases, the J end by 1 base, with 15 bases between.